The T cell receptor (beta chain) under discussion was sequenced for a study of OX40 agonist ivuxolimab in advanced cancers. Study as a whole: Prior anti-PD-1, anti-PD-L1 or anti-CTLA-4 therapy did not bar entry, and more than 35% had some. Study-level points and caveats: CD8+ T cells showed, on average, more clonal expansion than CD4+ cells.

A word on this clone: Antigen: not known.

Patients were ruled out by autoimmune disease history or systemic immunosuppression. The V gene lost 5 bases and the J gene lost 3 bases, with 19 bases spanning the gap. The CDR3 contains 17 residues. Germline CDR1 SEHNR, CDR2 FQNEAQ (reference sequence). Here immunoSEQ multiplex PCR was the method, and the copy in TCRdb shows in-frame clones only, minus some. This table holds tens of thousands of clones, over 75% found once. The V call is TRBV7-9, the J call TRBJ2-2; possibly TRBD1 for D (5 bases). This sequence originates from an adult with an advanced solid tumor such as melanoma, head and neck, liver or kidney cancer. The sequences come from CD4+ or CD8+ T cells sorted from blood, collected in a trial of the OX40 agonist ivuxolimab. The CDR3 nucleotides read TGTGCCAGCAGCGGATCAATCCTGGGGCCCGACACCGGGGAGCTGTTTTTT. Translating it yields CASSGSILGPDTGELFF.